This TCR beta chain appears in the sequencing data of a study of metastatic and nonmetastatic thyroid tumors. Study background: A comparison of repertoires was made across blood and tumor or nodule tissue from malignant and benign thyroid patients. Whole-study results and caveats: Benign nodules reportedly had significantly lower TCR beta diversity than malignant thyroid tumors in blood and tumor.

Patients were all untreated before their thyroid surgery. TCRdb re-clonotyped the PCR reads via MiXCR. The table has just over 20,000 clones, over 9% seen once. V was shortened by 0 bases and J by 2 bases, with 8 bases between the two germline ends. Germline CDR1 MGHRA, CDR2 YSYEKL. The CDR3 spans 16 residues. This clone was recorded many times. Its antigen is still unknown. The rearrangement joins TRBV4-1 to TRBJ2-6; no reliable D call. Sequenced: blood. This TCR derives from a male donor with papillary thyroid cancer or a benign thyroid nodule (not recorded which). Some clones in this sample may be carry-over from other donors' samples. In nucleotides, the CDR3 is TGCGCCAGCAGCCAAGAATGGGCTACTGGGGCCAACGTCCTGACTTTC. Its protein product is CASSQEWATGANVLTF.